This T cell receptor beta chain appears in the sequencing data of a study of cytomegalovirus exposure and HLA in healthy donors. The PCR ran on 60 Vbeta and 13 Jbeta primers. Assay: immunoSEQ multiplex PCR; the TCRdb copy retains only in-frame clones and omits some. The table has approximately 150,000 clones, just over 75% seen once; the top ten hold 1.5% to 1.7%. V dropped 0 bases and J dropped 7; count of bases not matched to a gene: 8. The CDR3 consists of 15 residues. The V gene's germline CDR1 is MNHEY and CDR2 SVGAGI. Study-level findings and limits: Reports described diagnosis of cytomegalovirus status by the classifier as highly specific and sensitive. Testing in vitro showed three CMV-associated chains specific for CMV antigens.

About this clone: The antigen is unknown.

V and J are TRBV6-5 and TRBJ1-2; 7 positions match TRBD1. The sequence came from a man in his forties or fifties in good health and CMV-seronegative. The sample comprised PBMCs. The CDR3 nucleotides read TGTGCCAGCAGTTACTCGGGTTACAGGGGACGTGGCTACACCTTC. Translating it yields CASSYSGYRGRGYTF.